The clone carrying this TCR beta chain appeared a few times. Germline-derived CDR1 and CDR2 are KGHSH and LQKENI. Unmatched junction bases numbered 13, after V lost 4 bases and J lost 2 bases. This CDR3 comprises 18 residues. MiXCR, applied by TCRdb to the RACE reads, yields one record per CDR3 protein. The top ten clones hold approximately 1.2% of a sample with fewer than 90,000 distinct CDR3 sequences, approximately 7% of them seen once. Indicated time point: patch test 2, 6 weeks after DPC sensitization. Described treatment: therapeutic diphenylcyclopropenone sensitization with weekly scalp DPC. The data were obtained in a study of human T cells and chemical hapten exposure.

The rearrangement links TRBV18 to TRBJ2-2, with 7 positions matching TRBD2. This receptor was taken from a woman younger than 45 with alopecia areata. Some clones in this sample may be carry-over from other donors' samples. The sequencing here drew on whole blood, taken in connection with sensitization to the hapten diphenylcyclopropenone (DPC). The CDR3 region has the DNA TGTGCCAGCTCACGTAACGCTCCTGCTAGCGGAAACACCGGGGAGCTGTTTTTT. Translating gives CASSRNAPASGNTGELFF.